The 8 T cell receptor beta chains below all came from one sample that was sequenced in a study of blood T cell repertoires in COVID-19. Generated by immunoSEQ multiplex PCR, the TCRdb table keeps only in-frame clones and is missing some. Of hundreds of thousands of clones in the sample, about 90% are singletons; the top ten hold about 0.93%. Sequencing was done on a sample of PBMCs or T cells enriched from blood (not recorded which). These receptors were collected from a woman aged 30 to 39 who had recovered from COVID-19.

J is TRBJ2-7 and V is TRBV9, with D possibly being TRBD1 (6 bases). This CDR3 contains 13 residues. Per the germline V gene, CDR1 is SGDLS and CDR2 is YYNGEE. The V gene lost 2 bases and the J gene lost 7 bases, with 13 bases spanning the gap. The CDR3 reads CASSVTTGNEQYF. As DNA, the CDR3 is TGTGCCAGCAGCGTGACAACAGGGAATGAGCAGTACTTC.

The chain carries TRBV20-1 and TRBJ1-2; D is ambiguous. V dropped 1 base and J dropped 8 bases, with 5 bases sitting between them. Germline values: CDR1 DFQATT, CDR2 SNEGSKA (reference sequence). This CDR3 comprises 10 residues. The CDR3 loop reads CSARGRGYTF. As DNA, the CDR3 is TGCAGTGCTAGAGGGAGGGGCTACACCTTC.

The rearrangement uses TRBV9 and TRBJ2-5; no clear D gene. Germline assignment: CDR1 SGDLS and CDR2 YYNGEE. V was pared by 0 bases and J by 4 bases, with 7 bases between. The CDR3 length is 13 residues. CDR3 coding DNA: TGTGCCAGCAGCGTAGCTACCGGAGAGACCCAGTACTTC. It translates to CASSVATGETQYF.

The gene calls are TRBV5-1 and TRBJ1-1; 8 bases match TRBD1. Germline CDR1 and CDR2: SGHRS and YFSETQ. V shed 4 bases and J 0 bases; nucleotides not matched to a gene: 11. CDR3 length equals 17 residues. The chain's CDR3 is CASSTPPGTGMNTEAFF. The CDR3 DNA is TGCGCCAGCAGCACTCCCCCCGGGACAGGCATGAACACTGAAGCTTTCTTT.

The chain links TRBV9 to TRBJ2-5; 7 nucleotides line up with TRBD2. Per the germline V gene, CDR1 is SGDLS and CDR2 is YYNGEE. The V and J ends lost 1 base and 2 bases, in that order; junction bases with no gene match: 8. The CDR3 sequence is 16 residues long. CDR3 residues: CASSVKRGWIQETQYF. CDR3 bases: TGTGCCAGCAGCGTAAAGCGGGGTTGGATTCAAGAGACCCAGTACTTC.

The J gene is TRBJ1-1, the V gene TRBV7-2; no reliable D call. The CDR3 consists of 13 residues. Germline CDR1 reads SGHTA; CDR2 reads FQGNSA. The ends were cut back, 0 bases at V and 5 bases at J, with 7 bases in the middle. DNA for the CDR3: TGTGCCAGCAGCTTAGCGACAAGTACTGAAGCTTTCTTT. Amino acid sequence: CASSLATSTEAFF.

The chain uses TRBV30 and TRBJ1-6, with D possibly matching TRBD1 (6 bases). This CDR3 spans 15 amino acids. Trimming removed 3 bases from V and 7 bases from J, with 16 bases in between. Looked up from germline, CDR1 is GTSNPN and CDR2 is SVGIG (reference sequence). The CDR3 nucleotides read TGTGCCTGGAGATCGGACAGCGCCGTAAATTCACCCCTCCACTTT. Protein: CAWRSDSAVNSPLHF.

V gene TRBV24-1 combines with J gene TRBJ2-7, with TRBD1 matching over 9 bases. The V gene end was trimmed by 5 bases and the J gene end by 1 base; junction bases not matched to a gene: 2. The CDR3 is 14 amino acids. In germline, CDR1 is KGHDR, CDR2 SFDVKD. CDR3 sequence (DNA): TGTGCCACCAGTGCCGGGACAGGGTCCTACGAGCAGTACTTC. The encoded protein is CATSAGTGSYEQYF.